This record covers a single TCR beta chain. This clonotype has more than one count but fewer than ten. Its antigen has not been determined. Base qualities were left out, and no much larger clone turns up one base away. This specimen belongs to a study of regulatory T cells in long-lasting Graves disease (dated by TCRdb to the early 2020s). For the wider study: Persistent Graves' disease was defined as persistently positive TSH receptor autoantibodies together with antithyroid drug treatment for over 5 years. The study took place in China and was registered as a clinical trial. Antithyroid drugs had been taken for approximately 9.5 years on average by persistent Graves' disease patients in the clinical cohort. A total of roughly 33 samples were covered by TCR sequencing, comprising roughly 13 persistent and 20 or so newly diagnosed Graves' disease patients. Patients with persistent Graves' disease were compared with patients with newly diagnosed Graves' disease using TCR sequencing and RNA sequencing of peripheral blood.

The library came from multiplex PCR. These reads were obtained on an Illumina HiSeq 4000. To build TCR beta libraries, CDR3 regions were amplified by Arm-PCR using iRepertoire HTBI primers. Gel purification was performed on PCR products prior to sequencing. In the paper's pipeline: Gene usage analysis of CDR3 amino acid clonotypes used the 50 to 70 TRBV and 11 to 15 TRBJ segments found across samples. Filtered high-quality paired reads were merged into contigs using COPE and FqMerger. BLAST was used to align contigs to IMGT TRBV, TRBD and TRBJ reference genes, with CDR3 defined following IMGT. Highly expanded clones were defined as clonotypes with a frequency above 0.1%. Repertoire diversity was measured by Shannon entropy, and V-J evenness by the Gini coefficient. A clonotype found in more than one individual was treated as public. TCRdb trimmed the raw reads at Q25, called clones with MiXCR and kept productive beta chains. A single entry per CDR3 protein holds the most common genes and DNA from its merged rows. The V and J calls were determined by TCRdb, not by the authors. In this sample the table shows about 470,000 distinct CDR3 sequences, about 22% of which occur a single time. The ten largest clones add up to over 6% of the sample.

The intended sense of this specimen's time point label: persistent/refractory GD, antithyroid drugs over 5 years with positive TRAb. For both TCR sequencing and RNA sequencing, RNA was extracted from PBMCs in TRIzol. The diagnosis of Graves' disease followed American Thyroid Association guidelines. Patients for the study were recruited at an endocrinology department in Xi'an, China. From each patient, 7.5 to 10 milliliters of peripheral blood was collected into an EDTA anticoagulant tube. Ficoll Paque Plus density gradient separation was used to isolate PBMCs, and no further T cell sorting was done. RNA quality was checked with an Agilent 2100 Bioanalyzer and agarose gel, and concentration with a NanoDrop 2000. After removal of 5 bases from V and 2 bases from J, the junction retains 6 bases not matched to a gene. The germline V gene (reference sequence) gives CDR1 as LGHDT and CDR2 as YNNKEL. Counted from cysteine to phenylalanine, this CDR3 has 16 amino acids. Just CDR3 DNA is preserved here, 48 bases in frame from base 1.

Results the study describes overall, beyond this receptor: As a limitation, the authors acknowledged that the small sample size may reduce accuracy. TRBV28, TRBJ1-2 and TRBJ2-5 were preferentially used in persistent disease, while TRBV20-1 and TRBJ2-1 were favored in newly diagnosed disease. Because the primary lesion, thyroid tissue, could not be accessed, the study looked at peripheral blood alone. A larger number of public clonotypes was shared among persistent patients (fewer than 3,000) than among newly diagnosed patients (about 990). Lower TCR Shannon entropy and fewer highly expanded clones were observed in persistent Graves' disease patients than in newly diagnosed patients, which suggested clonal expansion. Sequencing and analysis were limited to the TCR beta chain.

This chain joins TRBV3-1 to TRBJ2-6, and TRBD1 matches 7 of the central bases. This clonotype was obtained from a female donor with Graves disease. Sequenced here: peripheral blood mononuclear cells (PBMCs), sampled when the disease was refractory, from a patient treated with antithyroid drugs. The nucleotide sequence is given as TGTGCCAGCAGCGTCGACAGGGCGCCTGGGGCCAACGTCCTGACTTTC. Translated, it reads CASSVDRAPGANVLTF.